Following are 16 T cell receptor beta chains from one sample sequenced in a study of T cells in Graves' hyperthyroidism and ophthalmopathy. TCR beta CDR3 regions were amplified from RNA transcripts. TCR CDR3 underwent first-round RT-PCR with the HTBI primer set. TCRdb fed the multiplex PCR reads into MiXCR, producing one record per CDR3 protein. The sample consists of fewer than 600,000 distinct CDR3 sequences, approximately 15% of them appearing once. Material: blood. The origin of the receptors is a woman under 30 with Graves' hyperthyroidism.

This clonotype was counted ten times or more. This sequence joins TRBV3-1 and TRBJ1-2; no reliable D call. Per germline, CDR1 LGHDT and CDR2 YNNKEL (reference sequence). Trimming took 4 bases from V and 3 from J, leaving 9 bases between them. There are 13 residues in the CDR3. This CDR3 reads CASSPTGHYGYTF. The DNA of the CDR3 is TGTGCCAGCAGCCCGACGGGCCACTATGGCTACACCTTC.

This clonotype was observed at least ten times. The genes are TRBV12-3 or TRBV12-4 and TRBJ2-7, with TRBD1 matching over 7 bases. CDR3 size: 14 residues. Trimming took 5 bases from V and 2 from J; bases not matched to a gene: 6. CDR3 sequence: CASSVGQNTYEQYF. CDR3 DNA sequence: TGTGCCAGCAGTGTGGGACAGAATACCTACGAGCAGTACTTC.

The sample holds a few counts of this clonotype. J is TRBJ1-3 and V is TRBV10-2, with 9 positions matching TRBD1. This CDR3 spans 15 amino acids. V shed 3 bases and J 7 bases; nucleotides not matched to a gene: 7. Germline loops: CDR1 WSHSY, CDR2 SAAADI. CDR3 sequence: CASSEPTDRGNTIYF. The CDR3, as DNA: TGCGCCAGCAGTGAACCTACGGACAGGGGCAACACCATATATTTT.

This clonotype was seen ten or more times. The chain links TRBV27 to TRBJ2-5; possible D gene TRBD1, 6 bases. The CDR3 spans 14 residues. V lost 0 bases and J 5 bases, leaving 10 bases between the germline ends. CDR1 is MNHEY and CDR2 is SMNVEV in the germline V gene (reference sequence). CDR3 coding DNA: TGTGCCAGCAGTTTATCGGGGGCGAGGGAGACCCAGTACTTC. This codes for CASSLSGARETQYF.

This clonotype was counted many times. The gene calls are TRBV7-2 and TRBJ2-3; D remains ambiguous. The V gene lost 0 bases and the J gene lost 0 bases, with 7 bases spanning the gap. The CDR3 is 15 amino acids. Germline values: CDR1 SGHTA, CDR2 FQGNSA. CDR3: CASSLAWVSTDTQYF. The DNA for the CDR3 is TGTGCCAGCAGCTTAGCGTGGGTTAGCACAGATACGCAGTATTTT.

Worth noting for this clonotype: It may be a read error: a sequence one base away is much more abundant. The rearrangement joins TRBV12-3 or TRBV12-4 to TRBJ2-3, with D possibly being TRBD1 or TRBD2 (5 bases each). The length of the CDR3 is 15 residues. V was clipped by 6 bases and J by 0 bases, with 13 bases between them. DNA for the CDR3: TGTGCCAGCAGCCCCGGGGCGGTAAGCACAGATACGCAGTATTTT. Its translation: CASSPGAVSTDTQYF.

This clonotype has just a few counts. V is TRBV10-3 and J is TRBJ2-3; D is possibly TRBD2 (5 bases). The ends were cut back, 2 bases at V and 0 bases at J, with 12 bases in the middle. From germline, CDR1 is ENHRY and CDR2 SYGVKD. The length of the CDR3 is 16 residues. CDR3: CAISEPLRTSTDTQYF. The CDR3 DNA is TGTGCCATCAGTGAGCCGTTGCGGACTAGCACAGATACGCAGTATTTT.

This clonotype was picked up many times. CDR3 DNA sequence: TGTGCCAGCATCCCCGACAGGGATCAGCCCCAGCATTTT. Protein: CASIPDRDQPQHF. The rearrangement links TRBV2 to TRBJ1-5; 7 bases are shared with TRBD1. With V trimmed by 7 bases and J by 5 bases, 5 bases remained unmatched. The germline CDR1 and CDR2 sequences are SNHLY and FYNNEI. The CDR3 runs 13 residues.

This clonotype was seen repeatedly, ten times or more. The chain joins TRBV12-3 or TRBV12-4 to TRBJ2-1, with 13 bases identical to TRBD2. V lost 2 bases to trimming and J lost 7 bases; unmatched junction nucleotides: 2. The CDR3 spans 15 residues. CDR3 loop: CASSLRLAGGNEQFF. The CDR3 nucleotides are TGTGCCAGCAGTTTAAGACTAGCGGGGGGTAATGAGCAGTTCTTC.

The CDR3 spells CASSWWVGQETQYF. In DNA form, the CDR3 reads TGTGCCAGCAGTTGGTGGGTGGGCCAAGAGACCCAGTACTTC. The chain employs TRBV6-9 and TRBJ2-5, with D hard to call. V lost 4 bases to trimming and J lost 1 base, with 10 bases between them. The germline CDR1 and CDR2 sequences are MNHGY and SVAAGI. This CDR3 is 14 amino acids long.

This clonotype was found many times. The genes are TRBV19 and TRBJ1-5, with D possibly matching TRBD1 (5 bases). Germline V gene lookup returns CDR1 LNHDA and CDR2 SQIVND (reference sequence). The germline V and J ends were trimmed by 1 base and 2 bases, with 12 bases remaining between them. CDR3 length: 16 amino acids. DNA of the CDR3: TGTGCCAGTAGTATAGGGCCCAGGGTTGGCAATCAGCCCCAGCATTTT. Residues: CASSIGPRVGNQPQHF.

V gene TRBV7-3 combines with J gene TRBJ2-7; TRBD1 matches at 10 bases. CDR1 and CDR2 from the germline V gene are SGHTA and FQGTGA. The CDR3 is made up of 15 amino acids. V was clipped by 5 bases and J by 2 bases; unmatched bases: 6. The CDR3 region is CASSPEGTGAYEQYF. Written as DNA, the CDR3 is TGTGCCAGCAGCCCAGAAGGGACAGGGGCCTACGAGCAGTACTTC. Using reference TRBV7-3 and TRBJ2-7 for the parts outside the CDR3, the full variable domain is GAGVSQTPSNKVTEKGKYVELRCDPISGHTALYWYRQSLGQGPEFLIYFQGTGAADDSGLPNDRFFAVRPEGSVSTLKIQRTERGDSAVYLCASSPEGTGAYEQYFGPGTRLTVT.

Ten or more counts support this clonotype. This chain's CDR3 is CAWSRGVNQPQHF. The CDR3 DNA follows: TGTGCCTGGAGCCGGGGGGTCAATCAGCCCCAGCATTTT. The J gene is TRBJ1-5, the V gene TRBV30, with D possibly TRBD1 on 5 matching bases. The germline CDR1 and CDR2 sequences are GTSNPN and SVGIG (reference sequence). V lost 3 bases, J lost 3 bases, and 9 bases lay in between. This CDR3 comprises 13 residues. Combining the CDR3 with reference TRBV30 and TRBJ1-5 gives the whole variable domain SQTIHQWPATLVQPVGSPLSLECTVEGTSNPNLYWYRQAAGRGLQLLFYSVGIGQISSEVPQNLSASRPQDRQFILSSKKLLLSDSGFYLCAWSRGVNQPQHFGDGTRLSIL.

To note about this clonotype: Because the CDR3 is missing its conserved closing phenylalanine or tryptophan, this is likely a read error. The chain combines TRBV3-1 with TRBJ1-1; TRBD1 is a possible D gene (6 bases). Germline CDR1 LGHDT, CDR2 YNNKEL (reference sequence). CDR3 length equals 14 residues. V lost 6 bases and J 4 bases, leaving 15 bases between the germline ends. The CDR3 spells CASRTGTRSTEAFL. DNA for the CDR3: TGTGCCAGCAGAACCGGGACACGGTCCACTGAAGCTTTCCTT.

This chain joins TRBV20-1 and TRBJ2-3; unclear D gene. Germline lookup yields CDR1 DFQATT and CDR2 SNEGSKA (reference sequence). The CDR3 runs 14 residues. The ends were cut back, 3 bases at V and 5 bases at J, with 15 bases in the middle. CDR3 sequence: CSASEVKSVDTQYF. The DNA of the CDR3 is TGCAGTGCTAGTGAGGTGAAGTCGGTAGATACGCAGTATTTT.

This clonotype was found many times. This rearrangement joins TRBV19 to TRBJ2-1; 14 bases fit TRBD2. Germline V CDR1 and CDR2: LNHDA, SQIVND (reference sequence). V was pared by 5 bases and J by 6 bases, with 9 bases of the junction left unmatched. The CDR3 length is 17 residues. CDR3 sequence: CASSAGTSGSGVNEQFF. CDR3 coding DNA: TGTGCCAGTAGTGCCGGGACTAGCGGGAGTGGGGTCAATGAGCAGTTCTTC.